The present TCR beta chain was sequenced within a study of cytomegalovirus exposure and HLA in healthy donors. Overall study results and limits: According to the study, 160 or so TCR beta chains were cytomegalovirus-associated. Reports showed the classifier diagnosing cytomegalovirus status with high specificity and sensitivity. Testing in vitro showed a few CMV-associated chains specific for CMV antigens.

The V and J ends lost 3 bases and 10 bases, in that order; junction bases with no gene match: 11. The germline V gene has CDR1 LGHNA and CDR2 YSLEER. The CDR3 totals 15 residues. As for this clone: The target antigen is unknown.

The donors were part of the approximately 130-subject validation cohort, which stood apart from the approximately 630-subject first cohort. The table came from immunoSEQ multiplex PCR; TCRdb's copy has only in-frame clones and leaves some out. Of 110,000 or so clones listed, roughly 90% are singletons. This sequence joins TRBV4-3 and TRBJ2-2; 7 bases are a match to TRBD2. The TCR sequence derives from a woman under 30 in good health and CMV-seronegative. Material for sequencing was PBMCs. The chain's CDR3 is CASSQGGVAPPELFF. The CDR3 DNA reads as TGCGCCAGCAGCCAGGGAGGGGTCGCTCCGCCGGAGCTGTTTTTT.